The 7 T cell receptor beta chains below all came from one sample that was sequenced in a study of blood T cell repertoires in COVID-19. Produced via immunoSEQ multiplex PCR; TCRdb's table is partial and in-frame only. The sample holds 50,000 to 60,000 clones; approximately 86% are singletons and the top ten take roughly 3.7%. The sample consisted of peripheral blood. These receptors were obtained from a man between 40 and 49 years old with COVID-19, enrolled during active disease.

The CDR3 sequence: CAISESGQGGYNEQFF. The CDR3 nucleotides are TGTGCCATCAGTGAGTCGGGACAGGGGGGCTACAATGAGCAGTTCTTC. The chain employs TRBV10-3 and TRBJ2-1; 11 bases align to TRBD1. The length of the CDR3 is 16 residues. V dropped 0 bases and J dropped 3; count of bases not matched to a gene: 1. Looked up from germline, CDR1 is ENHRY and CDR2 is SYGVKD.

This clone was seen only once. The rearrangement links TRBV5-1 to TRBJ2-2; the D is unclear. This CDR3 has 14 amino acids. Germline V gene data show CDR1 as SGHRS and CDR2 as YFSETQ. Trimming took 4 bases from V and 0 from J, leaving 7 bases between them. The CDR3 sequence is CASSREPNTGELFF. The CDR3 nucleotides are TGCGCCAGCAGCCGCGAACCGAACACCGGGGAGCTGTTTTTT.

V is TRBV6-6 and J is TRBJ1-1; weak D call: TRBD1 (6 bases). V was pared by 10 bases and J by 5 bases, with 14 bases between. The CDR3 covers 12 residues. From germline, CDR1 is MNHNY and CDR2 SVGAGI (reference sequence). CDR3 sequence (DNA): TGTGCCACTTCAGGGGTTGGAACTGAAGCTTTCTTT. As protein: CATSGVGTEAFF.

The CDR3 loop is CASIGLAGTDTQYF. The CDR3 region has the DNA TGTGCCAGCATCGGACTAGCGGGCACAGATACGCAGTATTTT. The J gene is TRBJ2-3, the V gene TRBV2, with 10 positions matching TRBD2. Trimming removed 7 bases from V and 1 base from J; junction bases left unmatched: 2. The CDR3 contains 14 residues. Germline V gives CDR1 SNHLY, CDR2 FYNNEI.

The chain links TRBV19 to TRBJ2-1; 10 bases map to TRBD2. CDR1 and CDR2 from the germline V gene are LNHDA and SQIVND (reference sequence). CDR3 length: 14 amino acids. J gave up 12 bases and V 10 bases, and 15 bases lay outside the gene matches. The CDR3 sequence: CATRSGSGGSRQFF. CDR3 bases: TGTGCCACCCGCTCGGGTAGCGGGGGGTCCCGGCAGTTCTTC. The full variable domain, its missing parts supplied by reference TRBV19 and TRBJ2-1, is DGGITQSPKYLFRKEGQNVTLSCEQNLNHDAMYWYRQDPGQGLRLIYYSQIVNDFQKGDIAEGYSVSREKKESFPLTVTSAQKNPTAFYLCATRSGSGGSRQFFGPGTRLTVL.

V is TRBV5-6 and J is TRBJ2-6; D unresolved. Deletions cut 0 bases from V and 0 bases from J, with 4 bases between. The V gene's germline CDR1 is SGHDT and CDR2 YYEEEE. This CDR3 region has 15 residues. Written as DNA, the CDR3 is TGTGCCAGCAGCTTGGGAGTCTCTGGGGCCAACGTCCTGACTTTC. This codes for CASSLGVSGANVLTF.

This clone showed up just once. The chain is built from TRBV2 and TRBJ2-3; 9 bases match TRBD2. The CDR3 covers 15 residues. V dropped 3 bases and J dropped 4; count of bases not matched to a gene: 5. Germline-derived CDR1 and CDR2 are SNHLY and FYNNEI. CDR3 bases: TGTGCCAGCAGTGACGGGCGGGGGGGGCCAGATACGCAGTATTTT. Its protein is CASSDGRGGPDTQYF.